What follows are 22 T cell receptor beta chains derived from one specimen sequenced in a study of vaccination and CD4 T cells after COVID-19. As to treatment: roughly 10-day PBMC culture with coronavirus spike peptide pools or control peptides (ViraFEST assay). Cultured CD4+ T-cell DNA underwent Oncomine TCR Beta short-read sequencing. TCRdb called the PCR reads again in MiXCR, with one record for every CDR3 protein. This sample carries some 21,000 distinct CDR3 sequences, around 60% of them seen once, and the ten largest clones take 13%. These TCRs are of unknown antigen specificity. The sample was CD4+ T cells from blood, cultured in vitro, taken after SARS-CoV-2 vaccination. Every receptor here comes from a human donor who received a COVID-19 vaccine.

The gene calls are TRBV15 and TRBJ1-2; 10 bases are shared with TRBD1. Looked up from germline, CDR1 is LNHNV and CDR2 is YYDKDF (reference sequence). This CDR3 contains 16 residues. The J segment lost 1 base and the V segment lost 3 bases, leaving 5 bases of the junction unmatched. The CDR3 DNA is TGTGCCACCAGCAGCGGGACAGGGGCTGATAACTATGGCTACACCTTC. It codes for CATSSGTGADNYGYTF.

The V call is TRBV20-1, the J call TRBJ2-3; 13 bases are a match to TRBD2. CDR1 DFQATT and CDR2 SNEGSKA come from the germline V gene (reference sequence). This CDR3 spans 19 amino acids. The V gene end was trimmed by 5 bases and the J gene end by 4 bases; junction bases not matched to a gene: 18. CDR3 sequence: CSADIGTSGDLRWSDTQYF. In DNA, the CDR3 is TGCAGTGCTGATATCGGGACTAGCGGGGACCTTAGGTGGTCAGATACGCAGTATTTT.

V usage is TRBV20-1 and J usage is TRBJ1-4; 7 bases map to TRBD1. This CDR3 is 15 amino acids long. J lost 7 bases, V lost 4 bases, and 12 bases had no gene match. From germline, CDR1 is DFQATT and CDR2 SNEGSKA (reference sequence). The CDR3 nucleotides read TGCAGTGCTAAGCTGCCCGTAGCAGGGGGTGAAAAACTGTTTTTT. It specifies CSAKLPVAGGEKLFF.

The V and J genes are TRBV9 and TRBJ1-6, with 12 bases that match TRBD1. The CDR3 consists of 15 residues. With 3 bases clipped from V and 7 bases from J, the junction kept 2 bases outside the gene matches. Germline CDR1 SGDLS, CDR2 YYNGEE. CDR3 residues: CASSGGTGGNSPLHF. CDR3 nucleotide sequence: TGTGCCAGCAGCGGGGGGACAGGGGGCAATTCACCCCTCCACTTT. Variable domain in full (rest from reference TRBV9 and TRBJ1-6): DSGVTQTPKHLITATGQRVTLRCSPRSGDLSVYWYQQSLDQGLQFLIQYYNGEERAKGNILERFSAQQFPDLHSELNLSSLELGDSALYFCASSGGTGGNSPLHFGNGTRLTVT.

The chain carries TRBV11-2 and TRBJ1-1; tentative D call: TRBD1 (5 bases). Germline assignment: CDR1 SGHAT and CDR2 FQNNGV. CDR3 size: 13 residues. Deletions cut 0 bases from V and 3 bases from J, with 5 bases between. The CDR3 DNA is TGTGCCAGCAGCTTAGAAGGGGACACTGAAGCTTTCTTT. Translating it yields CASSLEGDTEAFF.

J is TRBJ1-1 and V is TRBV12-3 or TRBV12-4, with D unresolved. This CDR3 has 16 amino acids. With 1 base removed from V and 1 base from J, the gap between germline ends came to 13 bases. The CDR3 DNA follows: TGTGCCAGCAGTTTAGATTTAGGGCAAGGGAACACTGAAGCTTTCTTT. Protein: CASSLDLGQGNTEAFF.

The chain is built from TRBV12-3 or TRBV12-4 and TRBJ1-5; 8 bases fit TRBD1. V lost 3 bases, J lost 5 bases, and 12 bases stayed unmatched. This CDR3 spans 17 amino acids. The CDR3 sequence: CASSFRTGFSPDQPQHF. The CDR3 DNA sequence: TGTGCCAGCAGTTTCCGGACAGGGTTTTCCCCGGATCAGCCCCAGCATTTT.

The chain recombines TRBV6-1 with TRBJ2-6; a weak D match, TRBD2 (5 bases). Trimming took off 5 bases at V and 1 base at J, with 15 bases between the two ends. CDR1 MNHNS and CDR2 SASEGT come from the germline V gene. The CDR3 has 17 residues. This chain's CDR3 is CASSPGFGGSGANVLTF. The CDR3 region has the DNA TGTGCCAGCAGTCCGGGATTTGGCGGGTCTGGGGCCAACGTCCTGACTTTC.

The chain couples TRBV20-1 to TRBJ1-1; TRBD1 is a possible D gene (5 bases). This CDR3 contains 12 residues. V lost 8 bases and J lost 4, with 14 bases in between. Looked up from germline, CDR1 is DFQATT and CDR2 is SNEGSKA (reference sequence). As DNA, the CDR3 is TGCAGTTTAAGGGACCAGAGCACTGAAGCTTTCTTT. Protein product: CSLRDQSTEAFF.

This clonotype appeared a single time. The chain combines TRBV6-1 with TRBJ1-1; possibly TRBD1 for D (6 bases). V was shortened by 6 bases and J by 6 bases, with 17 bases between the two germline ends. Germline CDR1 reads MNHNS; CDR2 reads SASEGT. CDR3 length: 14 amino acids. The CDR3 bases are TGTGCCAGCAGATCTACAGGGATGGTGGCTGAAGCTTTCTTT. Residues: CASRSTGMVAEAFF.

There are a few counts of this clonotype. The CDR3 DNA sequence: TGTGCCTGGACCCGATCGCCCGGAGCTAACTATGGCTACACCTTC. Its translation: CAWTRSPGANYGYTF. The V gene is TRBV30, the J gene TRBJ1-2; no firm D call. The ends were cut back, 4 bases at V and 0 bases at J, with 15 bases in the middle. This CDR3 contains 15 residues. CDR1 GTSNPN and CDR2 SVGIG come from the germline V gene (reference sequence).

This clonotype qualifies as large (0.1 to 1%). CDR3 sequence reads: CASSGQLSNQPQHF. CDR3 DNA sequence: TGTGCCAGTAGTGGACAGCTTAGCAATCAGCCCCAGCATTTT. The chain is built from TRBV19 and TRBJ1-5, with D perhaps TRBD1 (6 bases). CDR1 and CDR2 from the germline V gene are LNHDA and SQIVND (reference sequence). V lost 5 bases, J lost 0 bases, and 8 bases lay in between. This CDR3 region has 14 residues.

In this sample, this clonotype turned up a few times. The chain combines TRBV20-1 with TRBJ1-1, with D possibly TRBD1 on 6 matching bases. The germline gives CDR1 DFQATT, CDR2 SNEGSKA (reference sequence). Trimming shortened V by 0 bases and J by 4 bases, and 12 bases separated the two germline ends. This CDR3 spans 14 amino acids. DNA of the CDR3: TGCAGTGCTAGAGATGGTAGGGGGTCCACTGAAGCTTTCTTT. This encodes CSARDGRGSTEAFF.

This rearrangement joins TRBV20-1 to TRBJ1-5, with a possible D match to TRBD1 (5 bases). Germline-derived CDR1 and CDR2 are DFQATT and SNEGSKA (reference sequence). Trimming removed 4 bases at V and 2 bases at J, with 12 bases between. This CDR3 comprises 14 residues. The CDR3 reads CSATGGVGNQPQHF. For the CDR3, the DNA is TGCAGTGCTACCGGGGGGGTGGGCAATCAGCCCCAGCATTTT.

CDR3 loop: CASSLDSGGFQETQYF. DNA of the CDR3: TGTGCCAGCAGTTTAGATAGCGGGGGTTTTCAAGAGACCCAGTACTTC. The chain carries TRBV12-3 or TRBV12-4 and TRBJ2-5, with 9 positions matching TRBD2. The CDR3 has 16 residues. Germline trimming cut 1 base from V and 2 bases from J; bases unmatched to any gene: 5.

This sequence joins TRBV27 and TRBJ2-3; 8 nucleotides agree with TRBD1. With 5 bases clipped from V and 1 base from J, the junction kept 5 bases outside the gene matches. The germline gives CDR1 MNHEY, CDR2 SMNVEV (reference sequence). CDR3 length: 15 residues. CDR3 loop: CASSPLTGGTDTQYF. CDR3 in DNA: TGTGCCAGCAGTCCATTGACAGGGGGCACAGATACGCAGTATTTT.

This clonotype was recorded only once. The chain uses TRBV30 and TRBJ1-2; 9 nucleotides align to TRBD1. The germline V gene has CDR1 GTSNPN and CDR2 SVGIG (reference sequence). CDR3 length equals 16 residues. V trimming: 2 bases; J trimming: 3 bases; junction bases outside the gene matches: 10. CDR3 nucleotide sequence: TGTGCCTGGAGTCTTTCGGACAGGGACAGGGACTATGGCTACACCTTC. Its translation: CAWSLSDRDRDYGYTF.

Notes on this clonotype: It is unclear where the CDR3 begins or ends on the DNA, so no DNA is shown, and the CDR3 is as TCRdb lists it. CDR3 protein: CASSKEVFGSGSGNTGELFF. The rearrangement joins TRBV21-1 to TRBJ2-2; the table's D call, TRBD2, was not checked against the DNA. TRBV21-1 constitutes a pseudogene. The CDR3 has 20 amino acids, counting both end residues.

The V call is TRBV19, the J call TRBJ2-5; D gene uncertain. Germline CDR1 LNHDA, CDR2 SQIVND (reference sequence). The V and J ends lost 5 bases and 1 base respectively, with 8 bases between them. CDR3 length equals 13 residues. The CDR3 region is CASSGDLQETQYF. In DNA, the CDR3 is TGTGCCAGTAGTGGCGACCTCCAAGAGACCCAGTACTTC.

The count of this clonotype is one. The chain joins TRBV5-4 to TRBJ2-1; D uncertain. The CDR3 consists of 13 residues. V was clipped by 2 bases and J by 6 bases, with 9 bases between them. The germline V gene has CDR1 SGHNT and CDR2 YYREEE (reference sequence). For the CDR3, the DNA is TGTGCCAGCAGCTTTGAGGATCTCAATGAGCAGTTCTTC. This encodes CASSFEDLNEQFF.

This clonotype showed up just a few times. The V and J genes are TRBV5-4 and TRBJ1-2; possibly TRBD1 for D (6 bases). Germline V gene data show CDR1 as SGHNT and CDR2 as YYREEE (reference sequence). V gave up 3 bases and J gave up 2 bases, with 11 bases separating them. The length of the CDR3 is 14 residues. In nucleotides, the CDR3 is TGTGCCAGCAGCTCCGGGACACTAAACTATGGCTACACCTTC. This sequence encodes CASSSGTLNYGYTF.

This clonotype is labeled medium-sized. The V call is TRBV5-1, the J call TRBJ1-1; TRBD1 might be the D (6 bases). V shed 4 bases and J shed 0 bases, with 13 bases lying between them. CDR1 is SGHRS, CDR2 YFSETQ, per germline. This CDR3 region has 15 residues. The CDR3 here is CASSGFRGLNTEAFF. CDR3 bases: TGCGCCAGCAGCGGCTTCAGGGGCCTGAACACTGAAGCTTTCTTT. Full variable domain (outside the CDR3, taken from reference TRBV5-1 and TRBJ1-1): KAGVTQTPRYLIKTRGQQVTLSCSPISGHRSVSWYQQTPGQGLQFLFEYFSETQRNKGNFPGRFSGRQFSNSRSEMNVSTLELGDSALYLCASSGFRGLNTEAFFGQGTRLTVV.